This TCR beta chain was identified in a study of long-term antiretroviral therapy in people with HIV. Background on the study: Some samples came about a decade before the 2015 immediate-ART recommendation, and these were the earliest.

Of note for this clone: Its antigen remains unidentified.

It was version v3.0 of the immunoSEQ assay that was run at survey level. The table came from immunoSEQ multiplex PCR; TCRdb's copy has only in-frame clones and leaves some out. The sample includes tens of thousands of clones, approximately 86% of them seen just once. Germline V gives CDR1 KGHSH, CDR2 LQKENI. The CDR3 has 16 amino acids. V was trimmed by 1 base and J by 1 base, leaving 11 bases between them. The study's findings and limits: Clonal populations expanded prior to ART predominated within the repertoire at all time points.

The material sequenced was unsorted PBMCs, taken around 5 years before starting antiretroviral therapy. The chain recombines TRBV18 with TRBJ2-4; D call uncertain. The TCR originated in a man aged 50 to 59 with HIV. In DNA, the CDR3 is TGTGCCAGCTCACCACTGGCTAGGCTGGCCAAAAACATTCAGTACTTC. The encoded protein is CASSPLARLAKNIQYF.